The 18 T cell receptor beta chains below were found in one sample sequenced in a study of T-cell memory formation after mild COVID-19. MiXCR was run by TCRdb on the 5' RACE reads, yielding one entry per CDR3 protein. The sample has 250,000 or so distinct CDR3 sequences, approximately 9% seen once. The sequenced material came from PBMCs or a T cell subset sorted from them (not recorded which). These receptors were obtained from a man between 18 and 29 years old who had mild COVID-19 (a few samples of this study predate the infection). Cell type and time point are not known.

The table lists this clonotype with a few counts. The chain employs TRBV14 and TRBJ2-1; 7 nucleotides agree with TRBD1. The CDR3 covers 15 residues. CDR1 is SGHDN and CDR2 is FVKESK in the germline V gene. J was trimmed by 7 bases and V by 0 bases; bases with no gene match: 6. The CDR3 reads CASSQDTGVLNEQFF. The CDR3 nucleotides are TGTGCCAGCAGCCAAGATACAGGGGTTTTGAATGAGCAGTTCTTC.

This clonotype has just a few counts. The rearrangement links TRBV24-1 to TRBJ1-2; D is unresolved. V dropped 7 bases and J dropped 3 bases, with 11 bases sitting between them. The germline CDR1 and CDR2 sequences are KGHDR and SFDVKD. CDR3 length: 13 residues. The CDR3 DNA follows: TGTGCCACCAGGTCGAGGTCCTACTATGGCTACACCTTC. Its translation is CATRSRSYYGYTF.

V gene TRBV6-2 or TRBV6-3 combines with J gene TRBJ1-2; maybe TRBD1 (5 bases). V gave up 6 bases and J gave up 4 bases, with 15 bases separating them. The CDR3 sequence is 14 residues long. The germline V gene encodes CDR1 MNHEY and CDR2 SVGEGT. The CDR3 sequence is CASSPRGAIYGYTF. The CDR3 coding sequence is TGTGCCAGCAGCCCTCGTGGGGCGATCTATGGCTACACCTTC.

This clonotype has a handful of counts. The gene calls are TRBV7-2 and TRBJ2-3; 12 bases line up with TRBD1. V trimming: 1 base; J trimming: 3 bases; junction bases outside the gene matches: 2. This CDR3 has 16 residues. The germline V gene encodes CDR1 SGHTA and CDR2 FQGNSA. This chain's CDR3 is CASSLGGQGATDTQYF. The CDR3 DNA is TGTGCCAGCAGCTTAGGGGGACAGGGGGCTACAGATACGCAGTATTTT.

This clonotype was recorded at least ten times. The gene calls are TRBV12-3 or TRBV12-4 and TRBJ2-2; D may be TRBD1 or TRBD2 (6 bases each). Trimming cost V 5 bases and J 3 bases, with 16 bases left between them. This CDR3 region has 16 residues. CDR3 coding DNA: TGTGCCAGCAGTCCCACGGGGGCCTCTGACACCGGGGAGCTGTTTTTT. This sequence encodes CASSPTGASDTGELFF.

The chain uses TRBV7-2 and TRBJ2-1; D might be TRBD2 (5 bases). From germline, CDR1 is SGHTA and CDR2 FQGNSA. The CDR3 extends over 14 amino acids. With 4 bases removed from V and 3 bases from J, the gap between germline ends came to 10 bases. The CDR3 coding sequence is TGTGCCAGCAGCTCGCTCGGAGGCTACAATGAGCAGTTCTTC. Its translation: CASSSLGGYNEQFF.

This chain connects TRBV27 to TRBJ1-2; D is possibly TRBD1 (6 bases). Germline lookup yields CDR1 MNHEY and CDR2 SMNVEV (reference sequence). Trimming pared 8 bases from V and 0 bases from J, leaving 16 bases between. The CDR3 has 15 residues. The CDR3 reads CASGPFDRPNYGYTF. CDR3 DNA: TGTGCCAGCGGTCCTTTCGACAGGCCTAACTATGGCTACACCTTC.

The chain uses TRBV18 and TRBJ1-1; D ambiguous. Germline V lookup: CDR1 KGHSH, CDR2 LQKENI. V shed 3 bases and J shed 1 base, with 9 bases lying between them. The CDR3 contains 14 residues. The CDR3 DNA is TGTGCCAGCTCACCTGATGAACAGAACACTGAAGCTTTCTTT. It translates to CASSPDEQNTEAFF.

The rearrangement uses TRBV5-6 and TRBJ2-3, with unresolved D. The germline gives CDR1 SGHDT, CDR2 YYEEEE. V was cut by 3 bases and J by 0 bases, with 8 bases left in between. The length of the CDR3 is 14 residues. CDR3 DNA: TGTGCCAGCAGCTATCGACGGAGCACAGATACGCAGTATTTT. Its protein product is CASSYRRSTDTQYF.

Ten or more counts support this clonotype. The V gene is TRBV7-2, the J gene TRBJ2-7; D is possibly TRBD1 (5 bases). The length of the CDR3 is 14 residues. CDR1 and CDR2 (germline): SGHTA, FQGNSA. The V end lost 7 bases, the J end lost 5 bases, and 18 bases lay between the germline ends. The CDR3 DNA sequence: TGTGCCAGCATCTGGCGTACAGAACAGGACGAGCAGTACTTC. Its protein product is CASIWRTEQDEQYF.

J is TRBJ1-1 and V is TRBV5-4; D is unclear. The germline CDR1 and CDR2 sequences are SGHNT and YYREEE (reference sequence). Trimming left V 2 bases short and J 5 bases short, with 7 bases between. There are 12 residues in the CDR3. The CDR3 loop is CASSFKATEAFF. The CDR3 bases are TGTGCCAGCAGCTTCAAGGCAACTGAAGCTTTCTTT.

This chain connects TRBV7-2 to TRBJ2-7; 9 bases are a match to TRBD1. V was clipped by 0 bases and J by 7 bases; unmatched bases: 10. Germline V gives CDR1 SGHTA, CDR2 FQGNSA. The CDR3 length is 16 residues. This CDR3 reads CASSLAFGTGLSEQYF. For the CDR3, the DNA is TGTGCCAGCAGCTTAGCGTTCGGGACAGGGCTTAGTGAGCAGTACTTC.

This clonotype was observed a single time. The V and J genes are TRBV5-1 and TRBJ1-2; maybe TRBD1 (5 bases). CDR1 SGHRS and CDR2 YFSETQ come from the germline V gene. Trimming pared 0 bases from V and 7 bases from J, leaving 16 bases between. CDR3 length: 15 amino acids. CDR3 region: CASSLDNQGRIGYTF. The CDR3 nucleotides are TGCGCCAGCAGCTTGGACAATCAGGGCAGAATTGGCTACACCTTC.

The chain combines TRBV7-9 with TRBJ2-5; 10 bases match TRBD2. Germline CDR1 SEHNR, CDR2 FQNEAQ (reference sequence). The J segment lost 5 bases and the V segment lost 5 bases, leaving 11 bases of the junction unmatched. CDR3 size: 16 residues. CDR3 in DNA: TGTGCCAGCAGCCCACAACCCCCTAGCGGGGGTGAGACCCAGTACTTC. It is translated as CASSPQPPSGGETQYF. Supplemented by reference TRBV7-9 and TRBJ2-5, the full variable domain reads DTGVSQNPRHKITKRGQNVTFRCDPISEHNRLYWYRQTLGQGPEFLTYFQNEAQLEKSRLLSDRFSAERPKGSFSTLEIQRTEQGDSAMYLCASSPQPPSGGETQYFGPGTRLLVL.

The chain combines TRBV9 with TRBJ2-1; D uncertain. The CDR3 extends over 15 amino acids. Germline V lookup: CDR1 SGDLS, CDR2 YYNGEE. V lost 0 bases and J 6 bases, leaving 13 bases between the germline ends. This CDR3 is CASSVETEDLNEQFF. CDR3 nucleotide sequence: TGTGCCAGCAGCGTAGAGACCGAGGATCTCAATGAGCAGTTCTTC. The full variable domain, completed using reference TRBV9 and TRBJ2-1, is DSGVTQTPKHLITATGQRVTLRCSPRSGDLSVYWYQQSLDQGLQFLIQYYNGEERAKGNILERFSAQQFPDLHSELNLSSLELGDSALYFCASSVETEDLNEQFFGPGTRLTVL.

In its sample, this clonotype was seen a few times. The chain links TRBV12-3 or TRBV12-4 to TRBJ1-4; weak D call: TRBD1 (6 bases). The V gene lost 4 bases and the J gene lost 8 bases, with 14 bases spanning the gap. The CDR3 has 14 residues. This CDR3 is CASSYGQPTEKLFF. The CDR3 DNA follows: TGTGCCAGCAGTTATGGACAGCCCACCGAAAAACTGTTTTTT.

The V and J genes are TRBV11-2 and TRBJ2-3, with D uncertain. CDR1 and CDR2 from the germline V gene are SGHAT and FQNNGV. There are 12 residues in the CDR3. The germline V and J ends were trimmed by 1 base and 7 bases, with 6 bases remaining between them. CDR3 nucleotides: TGTGCCAGCAGCTTAGTTCCGCATACGCAGTATTTT. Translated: CASSLVPHTQYF.

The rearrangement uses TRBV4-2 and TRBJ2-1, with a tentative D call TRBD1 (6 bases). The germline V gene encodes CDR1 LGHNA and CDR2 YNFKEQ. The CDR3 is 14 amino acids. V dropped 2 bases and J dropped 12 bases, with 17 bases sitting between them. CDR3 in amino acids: CASSQSPQGRGQFF. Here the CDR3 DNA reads TGTGCCAGCAGCCAAAGCCCCCAAGGCAGGGGGCAGTTCTTC.